This T cell receptor beta chain was captured by sequencing in a study of sequential checkpoint blockade in melanoma. Study information: TCRβ was sequenced from DNA of approximately 91 pretreatment tumors. Matched biopsies came pretreatment and at week 13 for twenty-two patients.

Trimming at V came to 3 bases and at J to 0 bases, leaving 5 bases not matched to a gene. This CDR3 is built from 17 residues. In germline, CDR1 is SGDLS, CDR2 YYNGEE. This clone was counted many times. The treatment is: randomized to nivolumab then ipilimumab (arm A) or the reverse (arm B). Sequenced by immunoSEQ multiplex PCR; TCRdb stores in-frame clones only, minus some. The sample includes around 4,000 clones, roughly 24% of them seen just once. This receptor was obtained from a human donor with melanoma. Source: tumor tissue (inferred from file names), taken from a patient given nivolumab and ipilimumab in sequence. This rearrangement joins TRBV9 to TRBJ2-6; 8 nucleotides line up with TRBD2. In DNA, the CDR3 is TGTGCCAGCAGCGGACGGGAGGGGAGCTCTGGGGCCAACGTCCTGACTTTC. As protein: CASSGREGSSGANVLTF.